The 24 T cell receptor beta chains reported below all come from one sample, sequenced in a study of Tregs in tolerant kidney transplant recipients. TCRdb's copy holds only in-frame clones and misses some; the assay was immunoSEQ multiplex PCR. The sample comprises over 60,000 clones, roughly 98% of which are singletons, and 0.56% rests with the top ten. This specimen was CD4+ T cells from blood, taken before the transplant. All receptors come from a human donor who received a combined kidney and bone marrow transplant.

The rearrangement uses TRBV7-2 and TRBJ2-7; 8 bases line up with TRBD1. Germline-derived CDR1 and CDR2 are SGHTA and FQGNSA. This CDR3 comprises 14 residues. J lost 2 bases, V lost 5 bases, and 5 bases had no gene match. Here the CDR3 DNA reads TGTGCCAGCAGCCCTCGGACAGGGCCCTACGAGCAGTACTTC. It specifies CASSPRTGPYEQYF.

This rearrangement joins TRBV7-9 to TRBJ1-2, with 11 nucleotides matching TRBD1. CDR3 length: 14 amino acids. Unmatched junction bases numbered 7, after V lost 5 bases and J lost 8 bases. The germline gives CDR1 SEHNR, CDR2 FQNEAQ (reference sequence). CDR3 sequence: CASSPGQGAGGYTF. The CDR3 DNA reads as TGTGCCAGCAGCCCCGGACAGGGGGCTGGCGGCTACACCTTC.

The chain is built from TRBV19 and TRBJ1-1; D gene uncertain. The CDR3 runs to 13 residues. V was pared by 7 bases and J by 5 bases, with 14 bases between. Germline values: CDR1 LNHDA, CDR2 SQIVND (reference sequence). DNA of the CDR3: TGTGCCAGTAAATCACTTGGAGTTACTGAAGCTTTCTTT. Its translation is CASKSLGVTEAFF.

The rearrangement joins TRBV7-2 to TRBJ1-2, with D hard to call. The germline gives CDR1 SGHTA, CDR2 FQGNSA. V lost 6 bases and J 7 bases, leaving 15 bases between the germline ends. The CDR3 is made up of 13 amino acids. The chain's CDR3 is CASSTLVEGGYTF. In nucleotides, the CDR3 is TGTGCCAGCAGTACCCTGGTTGAGGGTGGCTACACCTTC.

The chain joins TRBV6-5 to TRBJ2-3; TRBD2 aligns across 7 bases. Germline lookup yields CDR1 MNHEY and CDR2 SVGAGI. Trimming removed 6 bases from V and 1 base from J; junction bases left unmatched: 1. The CDR3 length is 13 residues. The chain's CDR3 is CASRSGGTDTQYF. The CDR3 nucleotides are TGTGCCAGCAGAAGCGGGGGCACAGATACGCAGTATTTT.

The genes are TRBV11-2 and TRBJ2-6; 7 nucleotides agree with TRBD2. The V gene's germline CDR1 is SGHAT and CDR2 FQNNGV. This CDR3 has 17 residues. V dropped 3 bases and J dropped 0; count of bases not matched to a gene: 5. Here the CDR3 DNA reads TGTGCCAGCAGCTTGAGCGGGGCTCACTCTGGGGCCAACGTCCTGACTTTC. Protein sequence: CASSLSGAHSGANVLTF.

The rearrangement joins TRBV2 to TRBJ2-2; 7 bases are a match to TRBD1. The CDR3 is 15 amino acids. With 6 bases clipped from V and 0 bases from J, the junction kept 4 bases outside the gene matches. Germline loops: CDR1 SNHLY, CDR2 FYNNEI. The CDR3 region is CASRAGTANTGELFF. In DNA form, the CDR3 reads TGTGCCAGCAGAGCCGGGACAGCGAACACCGGGGAGCTGTTTTTT.

This sequence joins TRBV5-1 and TRBJ2-7, with 9 bases aligning to TRBD2. In germline, CDR1 is SGHRS, CDR2 YFSETQ. The CDR3 runs to 16 residues. The J segment lost 1 base and the V segment lost 1 base, leaving 6 bases of the junction unmatched. CDR3 loop: CASSLFSGSGSYEQYF. In nucleotides, the CDR3 is TGCGCCAGCAGCTTGTTTAGCGGGAGCGGATCCTACGAGCAGTACTTC.

This chain uses TRBV7-2 with TRBJ2-2; a possible D gene is TRBD2 (5 bases). Trimming took off 6 bases at V and 0 bases at J, with 11 bases between the two ends. This CDR3 comprises 15 residues. The germline gives CDR1 SGHTA, CDR2 FQGNSA. The CDR3 region is CASRWTGTNTGELFF. DNA for the CDR3: TGTGCCAGCAGGTGGACTGGAACGAACACCGGGGAGCTGTTTTTT.

The chain employs TRBV29-1 and TRBJ1-1; 12 bases map to TRBD1. Trimming removed 4 bases from V and 4 bases from J; junction bases left unmatched: 7. The CDR3 extends over 15 amino acids. Per germline, CDR1 SQVTM and CDR2 ANQGSEA. In DNA form, the CDR3 reads TGCAGCGTTGGGGGGACAGGGGGCTGGGGCACTGAAGCTTTCTTT. This sequence encodes CSVGGTGGWGTEAFF.

CDR3 in amino acids: CASSQAGGVNTEAFF. For the CDR3, the DNA is TGCGCCAGCAGCCAAGCCGGGGGTGTGAACACTGAAGCTTTCTTT. The chain joins TRBV4-3 to TRBJ1-1; a weak D match, TRBD1 (5 bases). The V end lost 1 base, the J end lost 0 bases, and 9 bases lay between the germline ends. The CDR3 totals 15 residues. Germline V gives CDR1 LGHNA, CDR2 YSLEER.

The chain has TRBV6-4 and TRBJ1-3, with D unresolved. The germline V and J ends were trimmed by 10 bases and 4 bases, with 11 bases remaining between them. From germline, CDR1 is MRHNA and CDR2 SNTAGT. This CDR3 is built from 12 residues. CDR3 nucleotides: TGTGCCACCTCTCCCGGGGGAAACACCATATATTTT. It codes for CATSPGGNTIYF.

This chain connects TRBV6-4 to TRBJ2-2, with 7 bases lining up with TRBD1. V was pared by 6 bases and J by 1 base, with 2 bases of the junction left unmatched. Germline lookup yields CDR1 MRHNA and CDR2 SNTAGT. The CDR3 is 14 amino acids. The chain's CDR3 is CASRTGLNTGELFF. CDR3 nucleotide sequence: TGTGCCAGCAGGACAGGGTTGAACACCGGGGAGCTGTTTTTT.

The genes are TRBV7-9 and TRBJ2-7, with 12 bases identical to TRBD1. There are 14 residues in the CDR3. After removal of 6 bases from V and 4 bases from J, the junction contained 4 bases not matched to a gene. CDR1 and CDR2 from the germline V gene are SEHNR and FQNEAQ (reference sequence). The CDR3 protein is CASRGDRGLYEQYF. In nucleotides, the CDR3 is TGTGCCAGCAGGGGGGACAGGGGGCTTTACGAGCAGTACTTC.

The genes are TRBV4-2 and TRBJ2-1; the D gene is possibly TRBD1 (6 bases). The CDR3 is made up of 12 amino acids. The germline CDR1 and CDR2 sequences are LGHNA and YNFKEQ. Trimming pared 4 bases from V and 9 bases from J, leaving 10 bases between. CDR3 coding DNA: TGTGCCAGCAGCCCCCCAGGGGTTGAGCAGTTCTTC. Its protein product is CASSPPGVEQFF.

V gene TRBV19 combines with J gene TRBJ2-7, with 8 bases identical to TRBD1. This CDR3 region has 13 residues. Trimming cost V 6 bases and J 4 bases; bases outside gene matches: 5. Germline V gene lookup returns CDR1 LNHDA and CDR2 SQIVND (reference sequence). CDR3 DNA sequence: TGTGCCAGTAGCTTCCGGACAGGGTACGAGCAGTACTTC. Protein sequence: CASSFRTGYEQYF.

The chain uses TRBV30 and TRBJ1-2; D ambiguous. The V gene lost 2 bases and the J gene lost 2 bases, with 12 bases spanning the gap. The germline gives CDR1 GTSNPN, CDR2 SVGIG (reference sequence). The CDR3 is made up of 14 amino acids. The CDR3 reads CAWSTGQTNYGYTF. The CDR3 region has the DNA TGTGCCTGGAGTACTGGGCAGACCAACTATGGCTACACCTTC.

This chain joins TRBV7-3 and TRBJ2-1, with D possibly being TRBD1 (5 bases). Germline-derived CDR1 and CDR2 are SGHTA and FQGTGA. The CDR3 sequence is 14 residues long. Trimming took off 4 bases at V and 10 bases at J, with 17 bases between the two ends. CDR3 sequence: CASSSNPSGIEQFF. Written as DNA, the CDR3 is TGTGCCAGCAGCTCCAACCCCTCAGGGATAGAGCAGTTCTTC.

CDR3 in DNA: TGTGCCAGCAGTTACTCGGGCATACCCTACGAGCAGTACTTC. Protein product: CASSYSGIPYEQYF. V usage is TRBV6-5 and J usage is TRBJ2-7; D not certain. V shed 0 bases and J shed 2 bases, with 8 bases lying between them. Per germline, CDR1 MNHEY and CDR2 SVGAGI. This CDR3 region has 14 residues.

The CDR3 spells CASSYGTGAYQETQYF. The CDR3 DNA reads TGTGCCAGCAGTTACGGGACAGGCGCGTACCAAGAGACCCAGTACTTC. The chain uses TRBV6-6 and TRBJ2-5; 8 bases match TRBD1. The CDR3 runs to 16 residues. The germline CDR1 and CDR2 sequences are MNHNY and SVGAGI (reference sequence). V gave up 2 bases and J gave up 0 bases; unmatched junction bases: 5.

This sequence joins TRBV7-2 and TRBJ2-3; no clear D. Trimming took 2 bases from V and 7 from J, leaving 10 bases between them. CDR1 is SGHTA, CDR2 FQGNSA, per germline. CDR3 length equals 13 residues. CDR3 bases: TGTGCCAGCAGCTTATCAGTCCGTCATACGCAGTATTTT. Its protein is CASSLSVRHTQYF.

This chain joins TRBV7-9 and TRBJ1-1; 9 bases line up with TRBD1. The germline CDR1 and CDR2 sequences are SEHNR and FQNEAQ (reference sequence). CDR3 length equals 15 residues. Germline trimming cut 1 base from V and 5 bases from J; bases unmatched to any gene: 5. CDR3 residues: CASSLVNRGQTEAFF. As DNA, the CDR3 is TGTGCCAGCAGCTTAGTCAACAGGGGGCAAACTGAAGCTTTCTTT. Filled out from reference TRBV7-9 and TRBJ1-1, the complete variable domain reads DTGVSQNPRHKITKRGQNVTFRCDPISEHNRLYWYRQTLGQGPEFLTYFQNEAQLEKSRLLSDRFSAERPKGSFSTLEIQRTEQGDSAMYLCASSLVNRGQTEAFFGQGTRLTVV.

V and J are TRBV19 and TRBJ1-1, with TRBD1 matching 7 bases. Per germline, CDR1 LNHDA and CDR2 SQIVND (reference sequence). CDR3 size: 14 residues. V lost 9 bases and J lost 4; bases outside the gene matches: 11. CDR3 nucleotides: TGTGCCAGCATCAATCCAGGGGGTAGCACTGAAGCTTTCTTT. Its protein product is CASINPGGSTEAFF. Combining the CDR3 with reference TRBV19 and TRBJ1-1 gives the whole variable domain DGGITQSPKYLFRKEGQNVTLSCEQNLNHDAMYWYRQDPGQGLRLIYYSQIVNDFQKGDIAEGYSVSREKKESFPLTVTSAQKNPTAFYLCASINPGGSTEAFFGQGTRLTVV.

This chain uses TRBV30 with TRBJ2-3; 11 nucleotides match TRBD2. The J segment lost 2 bases and the V segment lost 5 bases, leaving 6 bases of the junction unmatched. The germline V gene encodes CDR1 GTSNPN and CDR2 SVGIG (reference sequence). The CDR3 extends over 15 amino acids. DNA for the CDR3: TGTGCCTGGGGAAGACTAGCGGGGTCCACAGATACGCAGTATTTT. Protein product: CAWGRLAGSTDTQYF.